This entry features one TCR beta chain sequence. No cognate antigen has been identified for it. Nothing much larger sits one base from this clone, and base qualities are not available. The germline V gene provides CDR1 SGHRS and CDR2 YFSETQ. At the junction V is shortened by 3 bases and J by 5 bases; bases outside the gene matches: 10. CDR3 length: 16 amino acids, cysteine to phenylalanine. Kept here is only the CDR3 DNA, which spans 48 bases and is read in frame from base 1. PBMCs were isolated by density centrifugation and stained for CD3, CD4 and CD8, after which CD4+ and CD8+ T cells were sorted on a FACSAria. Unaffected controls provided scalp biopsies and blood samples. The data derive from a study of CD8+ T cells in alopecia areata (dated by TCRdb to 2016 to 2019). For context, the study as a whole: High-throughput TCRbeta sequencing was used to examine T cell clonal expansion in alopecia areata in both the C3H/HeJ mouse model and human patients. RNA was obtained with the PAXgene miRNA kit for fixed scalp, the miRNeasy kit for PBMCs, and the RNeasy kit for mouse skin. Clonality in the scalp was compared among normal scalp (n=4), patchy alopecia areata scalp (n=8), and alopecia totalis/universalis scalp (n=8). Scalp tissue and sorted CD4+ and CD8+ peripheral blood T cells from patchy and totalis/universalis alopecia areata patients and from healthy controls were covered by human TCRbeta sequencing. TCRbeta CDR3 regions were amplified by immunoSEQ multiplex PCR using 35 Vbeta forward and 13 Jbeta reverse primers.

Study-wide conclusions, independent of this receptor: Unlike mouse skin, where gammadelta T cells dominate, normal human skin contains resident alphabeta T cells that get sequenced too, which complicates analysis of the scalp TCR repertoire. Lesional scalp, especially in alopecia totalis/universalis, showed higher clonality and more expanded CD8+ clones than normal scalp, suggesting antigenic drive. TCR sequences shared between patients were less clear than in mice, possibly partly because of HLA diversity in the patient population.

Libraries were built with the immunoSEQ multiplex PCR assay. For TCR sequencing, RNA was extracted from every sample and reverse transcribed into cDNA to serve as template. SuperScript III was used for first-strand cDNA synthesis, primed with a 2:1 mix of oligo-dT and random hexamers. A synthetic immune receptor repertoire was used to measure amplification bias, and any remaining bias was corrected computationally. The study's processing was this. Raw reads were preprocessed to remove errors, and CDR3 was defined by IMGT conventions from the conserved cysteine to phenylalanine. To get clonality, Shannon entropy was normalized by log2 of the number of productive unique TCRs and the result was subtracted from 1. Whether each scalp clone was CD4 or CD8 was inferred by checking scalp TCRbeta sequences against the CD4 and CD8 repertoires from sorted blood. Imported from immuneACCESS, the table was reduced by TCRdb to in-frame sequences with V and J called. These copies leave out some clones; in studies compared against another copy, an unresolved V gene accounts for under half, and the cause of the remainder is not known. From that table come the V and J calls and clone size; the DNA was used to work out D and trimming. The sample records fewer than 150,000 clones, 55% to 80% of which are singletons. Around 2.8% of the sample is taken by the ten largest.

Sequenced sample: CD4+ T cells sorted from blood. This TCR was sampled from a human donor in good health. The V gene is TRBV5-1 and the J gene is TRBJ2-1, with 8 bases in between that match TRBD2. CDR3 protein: CASSSTLTSGNNEQFF. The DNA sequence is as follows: TGCGCCAGCAGCTCCACCCTAACTAGCGGTAACAATGAGCAGTTCTTC.